This is a list of T cell receptor beta chains from one sample in a study of B cell selection in AIRE deficiency. Some clones are missing from TCRdb's copy, which holds only in-frame ones; the method was immunoSEQ multiplex PCR. This table holds fewer than 30,000 clones, approximately 96% found once. The specimen was conventional CD4+ T cells sorted from PBMCs. Receptors originate from a human donor with AIRE deficiency. CDR3s include the opening cysteine and the closing phenylalanine or tryptophan. D genes are given only for firm matches. Size tells how often a clone was seen (once, few, many) or the class of an expanded clone, and some rows leave it out.

d_call clone_size j_call v_call cdr3_nt cdr3_aa
. . TRBJ2-4 TRBV4-2 TGTGCCAGCAGCCAAGTCGAGGGCCGGACCAAAAACATTCAGTACTTC CASSQVEGRTKNIQYF
. . TRBJ1-1 TRBV10-3 TGTGCCATCGTCCTGACGCGCGCGCGCATCCAAGCTTTCTTT CAIVLTRARIQAFF
TRBD2 . TRBJ2-5 TRBV18 TGTGCCAGCTCACTCGGGACTAGCGGGAGTCACCAAGAGACCCAGTACTTC CASSLGTSGSHQETQYF
TRBD1 . TRBJ1-2 TRBV2 TGTGCCAGCAACTTACAGGGGGCCTATGGCTACACCTTC CASNLQGAYGYTF
. . TRBJ1-5 TRBV11-2 TGTGCCAGCAGCTTAGATTTCGCAGGAAGCACCCAGCATTTT CASSLDFAGSTQHF
. . TRBJ2-3 TRBV4-2 TGTGCCAGCAGCCAAGGGCGAGAGCCGAACACAGATACGCAGTATTTT CASSQGREPNTDTQYF
. once TRBJ1-1 TRBV7-9 TGTGCCAGCAGCTTCCTTCAGGGTTCGGGTGAAGCTTTCTTT CASSFLQGSGEAFF
. . TRBJ2-6 TRBV5-1 TGCGCCAGCAGCTTTTTTTCCGAATCCTCAGGTTATGGTCGCGTCCTGACTTTC CASSFFSESSGYGRVLTF
. . TRBJ1-4 TRBV28 TGTGCCAGCAGCCCGATTCGGGGAGGGGCAACTAATGAAAAACTGTTTTTT CASSPIRGGATNEKLFF
. . TRBJ1-1 TRBV10-3 TGTGCCATCAGTGGGGGTGGGGGAAAGGTTAACACTGAAGCTTTCTTT CAISGGGGKVNTEAFF
TRBD2 once TRBJ2-7 TRBV6-4 TGTGCCAGCAGTGAGGGACTAGCGGGAGTAATGTACTTC CASSEGLAGVMYF
. . TRBJ2-3 TRBV5-6 TGTGCCAGCAGCTTGGGGGGTACGCAGTATTTT CASSLGGTQYF
. . TRBJ1-1 TRBV19 TGTGCCAGTAGCGGCGGCAGGGTAGCTTTCTTT CASSGGRVAFF
. . TRBJ1-6 TRBV28 TGTGCCAGCAGTATCGGGACCGCTAATTCACCCCTCCACTTT CASSIGTANSPLHF
. . TRBJ1-1 TRBV29-1 TGCAGCGGCGGAGGGAGTGGTGAAGCTTTCTTT CSGGGSGEAFF
. . TRBJ2-7 TRBV10-2 TGCGCCAGCAGTGTACTGGATTACGAGCAGTACTTC CASSVLDYEQYF
. . TRBJ2-3 TRBV28 TGTGCCAGCAGTTTATCAATCGGTCAGGATGGGAGCACAGATACGCAGTATTTT CASSLSIGQDGSTDTQYF
. once TRBJ2-3 TRBV18 TGTGCCAGCTCACCACGGGGGGACACAGATACGCAGTATTTT CASSPRGDTDTQYF
. once TRBJ2-6 TRBV6-1 TGTGCCAGCCACAGGGACCCTGGGGCCAACGTCCTGACTTTC CASHRDPGANVLTF
TRBD1 . TRBJ2-3 TRBV28 TGTGCCAGCAGTCCGCCTCGCGGGACAGGGGAAGATACGCAGTATTTT CASSPPRGTGEDTQYF
TRBD1 . TRBJ2-7 TRBV5-4 TGTGCCAGCAGCCTCGGGCCGGACAGGGGACCCTACGAGCAGTACTTC CASSLGPDRGPYEQYF
. . TRBJ2-7 TRBV5-1 TGCGCCAGCAGCTTGGAGGGGGGCCAGGGACGTATGGCCTACGAGCAGTACTTC CASSLEGGQGRMAYEQYF
. once TRBJ2-5 TRBV7-2 TGTGCCAGCAGCTTCGACGAGACCCAGTACTTC CASSFDETQYF
. . TRBJ1-5 TRBV7-2 TGTGCCAGCAGCTTAGAACAGTATAGCAATCAGCCCCAGCATTTT CASSLEQYSNQPQHF
TRBD2 . TRBJ2-2 TRBV6-4 TGTGCCAGCAGATCCGGGAGGACCGGGGAGCTGTTTTTT CASRSGRTGELFF
. . TRBJ1-5 TRBV6-6 TGTGCCAGCAGTAAGGGGAGCAATCAGCCCCAGCATTTT CASSKGSNQPQHF
TRBD1 . TRBJ2-2 TRBV7-9 TGTGCCAGCAGCCTTGGGACAGCGAAGAACACCGGGGAGCTGTTTTTT CASSLGTAKNTGELFF
. . TRBJ2-7 TRBV5-1 TGCGCCAGCAGTAGGCCCGGAACCTACGAGCAGTACTTC CASSRPGTYEQYF
. once TRBJ2-3 TRBV19 TGTGCCAGTAGTATCGGTCAGACCACAGATACGCAGTATTTT CASSIGQTTDTQYF
. . TRBJ1-5 TRBV9 TGTGCCAGCAGCGTAGCAGGGGAGGGCAATCAGCCCCAGCATTTT CASSVAGEGNQPQHF
TRBD2 . TRBJ2-7 TRBV28 TGTGCCAGCAGTAGCGGGAGGTACGAGCAGTACTTC CASSSGRYEQYF
. once TRBJ1-2 TRBV14 TGTGCCAGCAGCCAGGGGGCTTACGGGTATGGCTACACCTTC CASSQGAYGYGYTF
TRBD1 . TRBJ2-2 TRBV9 TGTGCCAGCAGCGTTCGACAGGGGATCACCGGGGAGCTGTTTTTT CASSVRQGITGELFF
TRBD1 . TRBJ1-3 TRBV4-2 TGTGCCAGCAGCCGGGACAGGGGAACATCGGGAAACACCATATATTTT CASSRDRGTSGNTIYF
. . TRBJ2-1 TRBV30 TGTGCCTGGAGTGTACGGGGGATCTCCTACAATGAGCAGTTCTTC CAWSVRGISYNEQFF
TRBD2 . TRBJ2-2 TRBV7-3 TGTGCCAGCAGCTTTGCGGGAGGGGCGAGCACCGGGGAGCTGTTTTTT CASSFAGGASTGELFF
. . TRBJ2-6 TRBV19 TGTGCCAGTAGGCTCGTTAGGAATCCCGGATCTGGGGCCAACGTCCTGACTTTC CASRLVRNPGSGANVLTF
TRBD2 . TRBJ2-1 TRBV30 TGTGCCTGGAGTAGCGGGAGGGCCTCGAATGAGCAGTTCTTC CAWSSGRASNEQFF
. . TRBJ1-1 TRBV5-5 TGTGCCAGCAGCTCCCTGGGGGCTTATGCTGAAGCTTTCTTT CASSSLGAYAEAFF
TRBD2 . TRBJ2-1 TRBV6-1 TGTGCCAGCAGTGAATCGAACCGTGTTGCGGGAGGATCCGAGCAGTTCTTC CASSESNRVAGGSEQFF